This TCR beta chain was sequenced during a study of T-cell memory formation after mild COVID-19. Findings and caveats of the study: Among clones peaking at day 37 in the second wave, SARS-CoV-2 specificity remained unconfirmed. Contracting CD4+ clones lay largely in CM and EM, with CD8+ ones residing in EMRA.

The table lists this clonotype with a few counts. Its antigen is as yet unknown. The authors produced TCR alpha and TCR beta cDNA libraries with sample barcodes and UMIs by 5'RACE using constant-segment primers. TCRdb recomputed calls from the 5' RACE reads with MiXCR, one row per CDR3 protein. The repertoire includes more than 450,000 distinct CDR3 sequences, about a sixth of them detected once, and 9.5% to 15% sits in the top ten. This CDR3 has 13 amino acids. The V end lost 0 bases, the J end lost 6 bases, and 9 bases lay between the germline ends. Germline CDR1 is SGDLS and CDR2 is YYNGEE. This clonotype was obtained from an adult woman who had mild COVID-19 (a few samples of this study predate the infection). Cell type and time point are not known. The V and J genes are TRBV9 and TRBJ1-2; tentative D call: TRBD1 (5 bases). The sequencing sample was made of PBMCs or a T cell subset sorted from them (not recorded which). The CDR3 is CASSVGQRDGYTF. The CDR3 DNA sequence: TGTGCCAGCAGCGTAGGACAGAGAGATGGCTACACCTTC.